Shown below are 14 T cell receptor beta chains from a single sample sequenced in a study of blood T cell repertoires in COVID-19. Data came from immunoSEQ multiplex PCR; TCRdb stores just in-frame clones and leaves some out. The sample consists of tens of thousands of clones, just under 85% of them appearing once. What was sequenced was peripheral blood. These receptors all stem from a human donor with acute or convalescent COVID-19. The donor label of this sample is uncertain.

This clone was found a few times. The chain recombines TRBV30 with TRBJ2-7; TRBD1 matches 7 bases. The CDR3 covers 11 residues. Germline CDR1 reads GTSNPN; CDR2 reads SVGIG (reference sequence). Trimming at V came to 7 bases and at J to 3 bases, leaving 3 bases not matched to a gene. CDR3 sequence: CASRGSYEQYF. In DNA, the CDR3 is TGTGCCTCCAGGGGGAGCTACGAGCAGTACTTC.

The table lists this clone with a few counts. Written as DNA, the CDR3 is TGCGCCAGCAGCTTAAACCAGGGTTTCACTAATGAAAAACTGTTTTTT. Amino acids: CASSLNQGFTNEKLFF. This chain uses TRBV5-1 with TRBJ1-4; TRBD1 is a possible D gene (5 bases). Trimming pared 2 bases from V and 2 bases from J, leaving 13 bases between. Germline-derived CDR1 and CDR2 are SGHRS and YFSETQ. This CDR3 has 16 amino acids. Based on the CDR3 plus reference TRBV5-1 and TRBJ1-4, the full variable domain is KAGVTQTPRYLIKTRGQQVTLSCSPISGHRSVSWYQQTPGQGLQFLFEYFSETQRNKGNFPGRFSGRQFSNSRSEMNVSTLELGDSALYLCASSLNQGFTNEKLFFGSGTQLSVL.

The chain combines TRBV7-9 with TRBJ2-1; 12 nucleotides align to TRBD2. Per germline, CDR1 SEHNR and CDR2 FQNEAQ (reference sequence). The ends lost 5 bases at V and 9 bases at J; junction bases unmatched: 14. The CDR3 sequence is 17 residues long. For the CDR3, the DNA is TGTGCCAGCAGCCCCCCGAGGACTAGCGGGGCGTGGGGTGAGCAGTTCTTC. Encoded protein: CASSPPRTSGAWGEQFF.

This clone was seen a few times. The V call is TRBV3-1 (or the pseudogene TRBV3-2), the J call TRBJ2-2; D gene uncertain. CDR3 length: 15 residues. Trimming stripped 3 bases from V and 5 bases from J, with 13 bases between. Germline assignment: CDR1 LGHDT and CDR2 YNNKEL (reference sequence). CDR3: CASSHENLWTGELFF. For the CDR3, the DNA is TGTGCCAGCAGCCACGAGAATTTATGGACCGGGGAGCTGTTTTTT.

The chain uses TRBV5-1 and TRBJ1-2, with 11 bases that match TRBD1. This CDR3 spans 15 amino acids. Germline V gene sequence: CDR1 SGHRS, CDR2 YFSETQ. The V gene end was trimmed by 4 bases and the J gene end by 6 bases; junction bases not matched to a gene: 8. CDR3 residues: CASSGGQGAGDGYTF. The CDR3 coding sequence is TGCGCCAGCAGCGGCGGACAGGGGGCCGGGGATGGCTACACCTTC.

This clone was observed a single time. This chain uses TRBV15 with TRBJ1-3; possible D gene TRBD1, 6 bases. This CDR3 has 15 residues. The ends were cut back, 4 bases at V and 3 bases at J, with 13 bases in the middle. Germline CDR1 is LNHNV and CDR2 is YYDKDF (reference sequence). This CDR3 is CATSTGVTIGNTIYF. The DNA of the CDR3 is TGTGCCACCAGCACAGGGGTTACCATTGGAAACACCATATATTTT. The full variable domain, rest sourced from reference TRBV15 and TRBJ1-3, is DAMVIQNPRYQVTQFGKPVTLSCSQTLNHNVMYWYQQKSSQAPKLLFHYYDKDFNNEADTPDNFQSRRPNTSFCFLDIRSPGLGDTAMYLCATSTGVTIGNTIYFGEGSWLTVV.

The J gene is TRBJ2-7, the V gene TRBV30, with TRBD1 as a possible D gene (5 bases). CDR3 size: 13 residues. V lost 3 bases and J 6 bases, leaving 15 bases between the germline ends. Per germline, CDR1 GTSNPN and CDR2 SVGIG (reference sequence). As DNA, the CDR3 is TGTGCCTGGAGGCCCGGACACTGGGGCGAGCAGTACTTC. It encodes CAWRPGHWGEQYF.

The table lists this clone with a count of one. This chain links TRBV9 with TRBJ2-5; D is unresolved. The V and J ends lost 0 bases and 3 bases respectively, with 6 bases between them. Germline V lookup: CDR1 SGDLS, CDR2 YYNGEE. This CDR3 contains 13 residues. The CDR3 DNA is TGTGCCAGCAGCGTAGCAGACAAAGAGACCCAGTACTTC. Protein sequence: CASSVADKETQYF.

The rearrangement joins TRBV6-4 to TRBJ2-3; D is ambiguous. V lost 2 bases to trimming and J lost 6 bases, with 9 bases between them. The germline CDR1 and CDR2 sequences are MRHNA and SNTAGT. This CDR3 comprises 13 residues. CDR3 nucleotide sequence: TGTGCCAGCAGTGACCAGGCTTCCGATACGCAGTATTTT. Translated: CASSDQASDTQYF.

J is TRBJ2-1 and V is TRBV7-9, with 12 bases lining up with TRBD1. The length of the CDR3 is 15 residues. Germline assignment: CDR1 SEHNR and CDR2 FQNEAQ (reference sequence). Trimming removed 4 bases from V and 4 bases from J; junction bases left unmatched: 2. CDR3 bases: TGTGCCAGCAGCTGGGGACAGGGGGCTTACAATGAGCAGTTCTTC. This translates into CASSWGQGAYNEQFF.

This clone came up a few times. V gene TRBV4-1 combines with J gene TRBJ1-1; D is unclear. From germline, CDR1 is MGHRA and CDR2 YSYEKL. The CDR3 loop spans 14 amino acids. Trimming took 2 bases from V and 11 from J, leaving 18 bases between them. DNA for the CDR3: TGCGCCAGCAGCCAACCCTCCGGGAGCCGAGGGGCTTTCTTT. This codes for CASSQPSGSRGAFF.

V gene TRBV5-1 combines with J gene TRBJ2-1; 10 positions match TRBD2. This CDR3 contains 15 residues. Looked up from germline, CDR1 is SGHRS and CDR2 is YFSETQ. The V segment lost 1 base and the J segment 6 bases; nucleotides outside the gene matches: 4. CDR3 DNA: TGCGCCAGCAGCTTGCGGTCTAGCGGGGGCAATGAGCAGTTCTTC. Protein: CASSLRSSGGNEQFF.

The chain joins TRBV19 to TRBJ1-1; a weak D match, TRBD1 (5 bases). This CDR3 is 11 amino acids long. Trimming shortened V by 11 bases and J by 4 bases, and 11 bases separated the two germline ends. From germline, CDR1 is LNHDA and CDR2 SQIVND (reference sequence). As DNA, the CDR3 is TGTGCCGCAGGGATCTTCACTGAAGCTTTCTTT. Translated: CAAGIFTEAFF.

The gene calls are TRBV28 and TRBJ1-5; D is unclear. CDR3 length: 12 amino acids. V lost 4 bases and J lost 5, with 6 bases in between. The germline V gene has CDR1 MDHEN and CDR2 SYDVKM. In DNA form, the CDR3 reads TGTGCCAGCAGTTATTCTCATCAGCCCCAGCATTTT. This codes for CASSYSHQPQHF.